The 25 T cell receptor beta chains below all came from one sample that was sequenced in a study of T cell repertoires in cytomegalovirus infection. From the reads, TCRdb called clonotypes with MiXCR, one entry per CDR3 protein. The table has 200,000 or so distinct CDR3 sequences, roughly 19% seen once. Sequenced material: PBMCs. All receptors derive from a human donor in good health (CMV status not recorded). Some clones in this sample may be carry-over from other donors' samples.

The gene calls are TRBV7-3 and TRBJ2-2, with TRBD2 as a possible D gene (6 bases). The CDR3 covers 14 residues. The V end was cut by 8 bases, the J end by 1 base, with 11 bases between. Germline CDR1 reads SGHTA; CDR2 reads FQGTGA. The DNA for the CDR3 is TGTGCCAGCTCGTTGGAGGGGAACACCGGGGAGCTGTTTTTT. This sequence encodes CASSLEGNTGELFF.

This clonotype was seen a handful of times. The rearrangement uses TRBV10-3 and TRBJ2-7; D possibly corresponds to TRBD2 (6 bases). V was shortened by 4 bases and J by 2 bases, with 9 bases between the two germline ends. The CDR3 has 13 residues. Germline V CDR1 and CDR2: ENHRY, SYGVKD. The CDR3 DNA reads as TGTGCCATCAGTGGAGGAGGGGCCTACGAGCAGTACTTC. Protein: CAISGGGAYEQYF.

A note on this clonotype: A read error is possible here, since a much larger clone lies one base away. This chain links TRBV7-2 with TRBJ2-5; TRBD2 is a possible D gene (5 bases). V was trimmed by 1 base and J by 7 bases, leaving 16 bases between them. The germline CDR1 and CDR2 sequences are SGHTA and FQGNSA. The CDR3 is 15 residues long. CDR3 nucleotides: TGTGCCAGCAGCTTAGGTGATATGGGGAGAGCGACCCAGTACTTC. Amino acids: CASSLGDMGRATQYF.

The rearrangement links TRBV4-1 to TRBJ1-2; a weak D match, TRBD1 (5 bases). CDR1 is MGHRA, CDR2 YSYEKL, per germline. This CDR3 is 16 amino acids long. Trimming removed 0 bases at V and 0 bases at J, with 11 bases between. CDR3 sequence: CASSQDGGEANYGYTF. DNA for the CDR3: TGCGCCAGCAGCCAAGACGGGGGGGAAGCTAACTATGGCTACACCTTC.

This clonotype was counted a few times. V usage is TRBV6-2 or TRBV6-3 and J usage is TRBJ1-4; possibly TRBD1 for D (5 bases). This CDR3 comprises 17 residues. V was cut by 2 bases and J by 0 bases, with 13 bases left in between. CDR1 and CDR2 from the germline V gene are MNHEY and SVGEGT. The CDR3 region has the DNA TGTGCCAGCAGTTACGGGGGGATTCTCGCAACTAATGAAAAACTGTTTTTT. Protein sequence: CASSYGGILATNEKLFF.

The V call is TRBV9, the J call TRBJ1-1; D ambiguous. V gave up 0 bases and J gave up 5 bases, with 8 bases separating them. The CDR3 loop spans 13 amino acids. The germline V gene has CDR1 SGDLS and CDR2 YYNGEE. CDR3 sequence (DNA): TGTGCCAGCAGCGTAGGAGGGAAAACTGAAGCTTTCTTT. Its translation: CASSVGGKTEAFF. The complete variable domain, with remaining parts taken from reference TRBV9 and TRBJ1-1, reads DSGVTQTPKHLITATGQRVTLRCSPRSGDLSVYWYQQSLDQGLQFLIQYYNGEERAKGNILERFSAQQFPDLHSELNLSSLELGDSALYFCASSVGGKTEAFFGQGTRLTVV.

This chain connects TRBV19 to TRBJ1-2; tentative D call: TRBD1 (6 bases). Germline V gives CDR1 LNHDA, CDR2 SQIVND (reference sequence). The CDR3 length is 13 residues. Trimming pared 9 bases from V and 8 bases from J, leaving 19 bases between. DNA of the CDR3: TGTGCCAGCACCCTCAGGGGTGGAGGAGGCTACACCTTC. It encodes CASTLRGGGGYTF.

The chain is built from TRBV10-3 and TRBJ1-6; TRBD1 is a possible D gene (5 bases). This CDR3 region has 17 residues. Trimming took 0 bases from V and 0 from J, leaving 9 bases between them. Germline CDR1 reads ENHRY; CDR2 reads SYGVKD. The CDR3 DNA reads as TGTGCCATCAGTGAGTCACAGGTTCGCTCCTATAATTCACCCCTCCACTTT. It yields the protein CAISESQVRSYNSPLHF.

This clonotype came up a few times. The rearrangement joins TRBV27 to TRBJ1-1; D unresolved. This CDR3 is 13 amino acids long. Germline V gene lookup returns CDR1 MNHEY and CDR2 SMNVEV (reference sequence). Deletions cut 3 bases from V and 1 base from J, with 6 bases between. In DNA form, the CDR3 reads TGTGCCAGCAGTTTGGTGAGGAACACTGAAGCTTTCTTT. The encoded protein is CASSLVRNTEAFF.

The chain combines TRBV28 with TRBJ1-5; D possibly corresponds to TRBD1 (6 bases). The CDR3 runs to 16 residues. The V gene's germline CDR1 is MDHEN and CDR2 SYDVKM. Between the trimmed V and J ends, which lost 4 bases and 1 base, there was a span of 14 bases. The CDR3 coding sequence is TGTGCCAGCAGTTCGGGGGGCGCAGGAAGCAATCAGCCCCAGCATTTT. It encodes CASSSGGAGSNQPQHF.

The rearrangement joins TRBV2 to TRBJ1-5, with TRBD1 matching 9 bases. Germline trimming cut 3 bases from V and 2 bases from J; bases unmatched to any gene: 11. Germline loops: CDR1 SNHLY, CDR2 FYNNEI. The CDR3 runs to 18 residues. This CDR3 is CASSDLGQGKLGNQPQHF. The CDR3 coding sequence is TGTGCCAGCAGTGACTTAGGACAGGGGAAGTTGGGCAATCAGCCCCAGCATTTT.

This clonotype was seen at least ten times. The chain joins TRBV12-3 or TRBV12-4 to TRBJ2-1; D possibly corresponds to TRBD2 (6 bases). V was cut by 6 bases and J by 9 bases, with 21 bases left in between. This CDR3 region has 15 residues. The CDR3 region has the DNA TGTGCCAGCAGGGCGGCCGGAGGGGATGGCGTTGAGCAGTTCTTC. Residues: CASRAAGGDGVEQFF.

The chain uses TRBV7-6 and TRBJ2-5; D is uncertain. V was clipped by 2 bases and J by 5 bases, with 15 bases between them. This CDR3 is 15 amino acids long. Per germline, CDR1 SGHVS and CDR2 FNYEAQ. CDR3 in DNA: TGTGCCAGCAGCTTATTGCCTATCTCGGGCGAGACCCAGTACTTC. This gives the protein CASSLLPISGETQYF.

V is TRBV10-3 and J is TRBJ2-4, with a possible D match to TRBD2 (5 bases). The CDR3 covers 15 residues. Trimming left V 3 bases short and J 6 bases short, with 15 bases between. Germline values: CDR1 ENHRY, CDR2 SYGVKD. In nucleotides, the CDR3 is TGTGCCATCAGTGACTCCGGGAAAGCCTTAAACATTCAGTACTTC. Translating it yields CAISDSGKALNIQYF.

This clonotype came up a few times. The chain joins TRBV11-3 to TRBJ2-1, with TRBD1 identical over 10 bases. The CDR3 runs to 16 residues. V lost 7 bases, J lost 4 bases, and 10 bases stayed unmatched. Germline V CDR1 and CDR2: SGHNT, YENEEA. Written as DNA, the CDR3 is TGTGCCAGCACCCACCGCGGGACAGGGGAATACAATGAGCAGTTCTTC. This sequence encodes CASTHRGTGEYNEQFF.

This clonotype was seen repeatedly, ten times or more. The rearrangement links TRBV28 to TRBJ2-3; D not certain. There are 13 residues in the CDR3. Germline-derived CDR1 and CDR2 are MDHEN and SYDVKM. Deletions cut 6 bases from V and 3 bases from J, with 10 bases between. The CDR3 is CASSARWTDTQYF. CDR3 DNA sequence: TGTGCCAGCAGCGCCCGATGGACAGATACGCAGTATTTT. Full variable domain (remainder filled in from reference TRBV28 and TRBJ2-3): DVKVTQSSRYLVKRTGEKVFLECVQDMDHENMFWYRQDPGLGLRLIYFSYDVKMKEKGDIPEGYSVSREKKERFSLILESASTNQTSMYLCASSARWTDTQYFGPGTRLTVL.

In its sample, this clonotype was seen a few times. The chain couples TRBV15 to TRBJ2-1, with 10 positions matching TRBD2. The CDR3 spans 16 residues. J gave up 0 bases and V 3 bases, and 2 bases lay outside the gene matches. Germline assignment: CDR1 LNHNV and CDR2 YYDKDF (reference sequence). The CDR3: CATSSPSGSSYNEQFF. The CDR3 coding sequence is TGTGCCACCAGCAGCCCTAGCGGGAGCTCCTACAATGAGCAGTTCTTC.

The chain couples TRBV28 to TRBJ2-7, with unresolved D. Germline CDR1 and CDR2: MDHEN and SYDVKM. With 3 bases removed from V and 3 bases from J, the gap between germline ends came to 12 bases. The CDR3 runs 14 residues. The CDR3 DNA reads TGTGCCAGCAGTTTGTCCCAACACAACTACGAGCAGTACTTC. Amino acid sequence: CASSLSQHNYEQYF.

This clonotype was detected a few times. The V call is TRBV12-5, the J call TRBJ1-6, with 9 bases identical to TRBD1. The germline V gene encodes CDR1 LGHNT and CDR2 FRNRAP. V shed 6 bases, J shed 7 bases, and the junction held 13 bases outside the gene matches. The CDR3 covers 17 residues. CDR3 nucleotide sequence: TGTGCTAGTGGCAACCCTTATCCGGGACAGGGAAATTCACCCCTCCACTTT. Translating it yields CASGNPYPGQGNSPLHF.

V usage is TRBV5-6 and J usage is TRBJ2-5; D is unresolved. The V gene lost 0 bases and the J gene lost 0 bases, with 6 bases spanning the gap. The CDR3 runs 14 residues. Germline lookup yields CDR1 SGHDT and CDR2 YYEEEE. The CDR3 here is CASSLASYQETQYF. The CDR3 nucleotides read TGTGCCAGCAGCTTGGCCTCGTACCAAGAGACCCAGTACTTC.

This clonotype was detected a few times. This chain connects TRBV15 to TRBJ1-2; the D is unclear. Trimming pared 1 base from V and 0 bases from J, leaving 9 bases between. CDR1 is LNHNV, CDR2 YYDKDF, per germline (reference sequence). The CDR3 length is 15 residues. CDR3: CATSRAEGSNYGYTF. CDR3 DNA: TGTGCCACCAGCAGAGCGGAAGGGTCTAACTATGGCTACACCTTC.

This clonotype was seen ten or more times. The chain uses TRBV7-2 and TRBJ1-2; the D gene is possibly TRBD1 (5 bases). Looked up from germline, CDR1 is SGHTA and CDR2 is FQGNSA. Trimming removed 1 base at V and 5 bases at J, with 11 bases between. This CDR3 comprises 14 residues. The CDR3 spells CASSLDGGGYGYTF. The CDR3 DNA reads as TGTGCCAGCAGCTTAGATGGGGGAGGGTATGGCTACACCTTC. The full variable domain, in which reference TRBV7-2 and TRBJ1-2 provide the parts outside the CDR3, is GAGVSQSPSNKVTEKGKDVELRCDPISGHTALYWYRQSLGQGLEFLIYFQGNSAPDKSGLPSDRFSAERTGGSVSTLTIQRTQQEDSAVYLCASSLDGGGYGYTFGSGTRLTVV.

Here the CDR3 DNA reads TGCAGCGTACAGGGAATTAATGAAAAACTGTTTTTT. Translated, it gives CSVQGINEKLFF. This chain uses TRBV29-1 with TRBJ1-4; D might be TRBD1 (6 bases). Per germline, CDR1 SQVTM and CDR2 ANQGSEA. CDR3 length: 12 amino acids. The V gene lost 6 bases and the J gene lost 4 bases, with 9 bases spanning the gap. The full variable domain, rest sourced from reference TRBV29-1 and TRBJ1-4, is SAVISQKPSRDICQRGTSLTIQCQVDSQVTMMFWYRQQPGQSLTLIATANQGSEATYESGFVIDKFPISRPNLTFSTLTVSNMSPEDSSIYLCSVQGINEKLFFGSGTQLSVL.

A few counts support this clonotype. In DNA form, the CDR3 reads TGTGCCAGTAATCTGGGCTATGGCTACACCTTC. Residues: CASNLGYGYTF. This rearrangement joins TRBV28 to TRBJ1-2; D is unclear. The CDR3 runs 11 residues. Germline loops: CDR1 MDHEN, CDR2 SYDVKM. V lost 9 bases and J lost 4, with 9 bases in between.

Details on this clonotype: A much larger clonotype is one base distant, so this may be a read error. It is likely a read error, because the conserved phenylalanine at the end of the CDR3 is missing. The chain carries TRBV7-2 and TRBJ1-1; D may be TRBD1 (6 bases). The CDR3 has 16 amino acids. V was trimmed by 7 bases and J by 1 base, leaving 19 bases between them. CDR1 is SGHTA and CDR2 is FQGNSA in the germline V gene. In DNA, the CDR3 is TGTGCCAGCACTCCTAGTGGGGGGGCGAGGAACACTGAAGCTTTCCTT. Translating it yields CASTPSGGARNTEAFL.